The 8 T cell receptor beta chains below come from one sample, sequenced in a study of cytotoxic CD8 clonotypes in ibrutinib-treated CLL. The method was immunoSEQ multiplex PCR; TCRdb's version includes in-frame clones alone and lacks a portion of them. The sample consists of a few hundred thousand clones, roughly 67% of them appearing once. The sample in question was PBMCs, obtained after 36 months of ibrutinib treatment. The receptors come from a human donor with chronic lymphocytic leukemia.

For the CDR3, the DNA is TGTGCCAGCAGTTATGGCAATCAGCCCCAGCATTTT. Protein: CASSYGNQPQHF. The gene calls are TRBV6-1 and TRBJ1-5; D is ambiguous. The CDR3 is 12 residues long. Between the trimmed V and J ends, which lost 5 bases and 2 bases, there was a span of 4 bases. The germline V gene encodes CDR1 MNHNS and CDR2 SASEGT.

The V gene is TRBV5-1, the J gene TRBJ2-7; TRBD1 matches 7 bases. CDR3 length: 17 residues. V lost 1 base and J lost 6; bases outside the gene matches: 16. CDR1 and CDR2 (germline): SGHRS, YFSETQ. The CDR3 reads CASSLYGVPGRGSEQYF. CDR3 bases: TGCGCCAGCAGCTTGTATGGGGTCCCTGGCAGGGGGAGCGAGCAGTACTTC.

This CDR3 reads CASRRDSYNQPQHF. The CDR3 DNA follows: TGTGCCAGCAGACGGGACAGCTACAATCAGCCCCAGCATTTT. The gene calls are TRBV6-6 and TRBJ1-5; TRBD1 aligns across 7 bases. The germline V gene encodes CDR1 MNHNY and CDR2 SVGAGI (reference sequence). Trimming took 6 bases from V and 3 from J; bases not matched to a gene: 5. The CDR3 spans 14 residues.

The chain recombines TRBV6-4 with TRBJ1-2; the D gene is possibly TRBD1 (6 bases). CDR1 and CDR2 (germline): MRHNA, SNTAGT. V lost 6 bases and J lost 13, with 18 bases in between. The CDR3 covers 12 residues. This chain's CDR3 is CASREDGGRFTF. As DNA, the CDR3 is TGTGCCAGCAGGGAGGACGGGGGGCGGTTCACCTTC.

V gene TRBV5-1 combines with J gene TRBJ1-1; 8 bases align to TRBD1. Germline values: CDR1 SGHRS, CDR2 YFSETQ. V shed 7 bases and J 6 bases; nucleotides not matched to a gene: 11. The CDR3 spans 14 residues. CDR3 protein: CASASGQASPEAFF. CDR3 coding DNA: TGCGCCAGCGCCTCGGGACAGGCGAGCCCTGAAGCTTTCTTT.

This clone came up a few times. The V and J genes are TRBV5-1 and TRBJ2-3; 10 nucleotides line up with TRBD1. Germline V lookup: CDR1 SGHRS, CDR2 YFSETQ. V gave up 7 bases and J gave up 4 bases; unmatched junction bases: 9. This CDR3 region has 15 residues. The CDR3 DNA follows: TGCGCCAGCGTCCGGGACAGGGGATTTGCAGATACGCAGTATTTT. Protein sequence: CASVRDRGFADTQYF.

This clone appeared a few times. The J gene is TRBJ2-1, the V gene TRBV7-3; 8 nucleotides line up with TRBD1. Germline CDR1 and CDR2: SGHTA and FQGTGA. The CDR3 runs 16 residues. The V and J ends lost 4 bases and 4 bases, in that order; junction bases with no gene match: 9. The CDR3: CASSSTGGQSYNEQFF. The CDR3 DNA reads TGTGCCAGCAGCTCAACAGGGGGACAGTCTTACAATGAGCAGTTCTTC.

A few counts support this clone. The rearrangement links TRBV4-1 to TRBJ2-1; D not resolved. This CDR3 contains 14 residues. CDR1 and CDR2 from the germline V gene are MGHRA and YSYEKL. V lost 1 base and J lost 8, with 12 bases in between. The CDR3 DNA reads TGCGCCAGCAGCCAAGTTATTATCCCGGATGAGCAGTTCTTC. Encoded protein: CASSQVIIPDEQFF.